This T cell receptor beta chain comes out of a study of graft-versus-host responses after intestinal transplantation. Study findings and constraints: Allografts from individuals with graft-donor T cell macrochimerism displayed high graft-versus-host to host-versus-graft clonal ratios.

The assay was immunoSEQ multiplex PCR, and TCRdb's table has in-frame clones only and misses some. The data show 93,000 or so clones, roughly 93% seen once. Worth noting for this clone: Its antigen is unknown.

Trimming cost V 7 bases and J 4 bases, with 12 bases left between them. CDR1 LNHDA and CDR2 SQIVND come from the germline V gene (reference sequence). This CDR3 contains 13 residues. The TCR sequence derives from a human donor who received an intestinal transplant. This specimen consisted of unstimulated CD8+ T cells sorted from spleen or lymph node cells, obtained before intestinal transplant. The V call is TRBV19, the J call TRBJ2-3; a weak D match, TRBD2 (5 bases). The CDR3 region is CASNRGSADTQYF. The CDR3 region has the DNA TGTGCCAGTAATCGGGGAAGTGCAGATACGCAGTATTTT.